This entry is about one T cell receptor beta chain. TCRdb's table, derived via immunoSEQ multiplex PCR, lists solely in-frame clones and lacks some. The sample holds 200,000 to 250,000 clones, 87% seen once. The sample belongs to a study of blood T cell repertoires in COVID-19. The CDR3 runs to 15 residues. Trimming cost V 4 bases and J 1 base, with 13 bases left between them. CDR1 is KGHSH, CDR2 LQKENI, per germline. Specimen: peripheral blood. V and J are TRBV18 and TRBJ1-1, with D tentatively TRBD1 (6 bases). This receptor was identified in a woman aged 18-29 years who had recovered from COVID-19. CDR3 in DNA: TGTGCCAGCTCACAGCAGGGGTCGGGGAACACTGAAGCTTTCTTT. It yields the protein CASSQQGSGNTEAFF.